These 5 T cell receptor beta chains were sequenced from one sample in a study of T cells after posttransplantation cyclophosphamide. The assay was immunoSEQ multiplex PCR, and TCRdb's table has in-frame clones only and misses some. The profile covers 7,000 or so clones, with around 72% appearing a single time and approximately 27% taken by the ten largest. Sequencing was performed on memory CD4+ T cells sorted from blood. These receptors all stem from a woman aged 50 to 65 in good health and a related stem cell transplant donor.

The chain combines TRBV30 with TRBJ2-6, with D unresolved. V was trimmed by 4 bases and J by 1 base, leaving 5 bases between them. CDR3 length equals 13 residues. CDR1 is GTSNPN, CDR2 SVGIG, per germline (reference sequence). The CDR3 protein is CAWTLSGANVLTF. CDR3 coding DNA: TGTGCCTGGACACTGTCTGGGGCCAACGTCCTGACTTTC.

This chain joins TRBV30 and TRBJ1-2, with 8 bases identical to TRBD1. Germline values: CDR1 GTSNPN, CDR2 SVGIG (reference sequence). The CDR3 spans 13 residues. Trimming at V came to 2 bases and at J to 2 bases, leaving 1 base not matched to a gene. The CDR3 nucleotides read TGTGCCTGGAGTCGGACAGGGAACTATGGCTACACCTTC. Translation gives CAWSRTGNYGYTF.

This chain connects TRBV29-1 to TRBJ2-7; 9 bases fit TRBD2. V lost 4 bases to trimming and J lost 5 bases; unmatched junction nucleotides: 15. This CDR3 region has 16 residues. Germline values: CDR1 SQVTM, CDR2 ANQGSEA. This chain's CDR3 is CSVGGGSSGITHEQYF. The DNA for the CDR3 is TGCAGCGTTGGTGGGGGATCTAGCGGGATTACCCACGAGCAGTACTTC.

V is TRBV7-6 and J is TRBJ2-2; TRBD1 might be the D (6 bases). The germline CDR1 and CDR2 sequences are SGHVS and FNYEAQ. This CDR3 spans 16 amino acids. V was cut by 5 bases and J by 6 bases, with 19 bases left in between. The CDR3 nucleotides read TGTGCCAGCAGCATAGGGGCGATGTCAGGGGCCGGGGAGCTGTTTTTT. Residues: CASSIGAMSGAGELFF.

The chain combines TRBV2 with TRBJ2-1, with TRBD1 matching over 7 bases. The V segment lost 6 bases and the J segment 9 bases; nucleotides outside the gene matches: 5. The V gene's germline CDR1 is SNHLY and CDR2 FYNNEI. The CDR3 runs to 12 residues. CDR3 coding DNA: TGTGCCAGCAGCCAACAGGGGAGTGAGCAGTTCTTC. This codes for CASSQQGSEQFF.